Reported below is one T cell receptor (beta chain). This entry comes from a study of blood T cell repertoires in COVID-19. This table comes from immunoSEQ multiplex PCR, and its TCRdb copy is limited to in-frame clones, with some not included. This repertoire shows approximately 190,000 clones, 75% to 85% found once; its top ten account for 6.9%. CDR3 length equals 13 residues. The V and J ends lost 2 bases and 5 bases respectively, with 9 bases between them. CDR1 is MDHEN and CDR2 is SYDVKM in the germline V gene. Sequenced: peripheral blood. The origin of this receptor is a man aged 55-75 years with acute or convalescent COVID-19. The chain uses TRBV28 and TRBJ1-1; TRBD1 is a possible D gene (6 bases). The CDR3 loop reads CASSLRTATEAFF. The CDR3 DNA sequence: TGTGCCAGCAGTTTACGGACAGCTACTGAAGCTTTCTTT.